Each of the 17 T cell receptor beta chains below was sequenced from the same sample in a study of blood T cell repertoires in COVID-19. Measured with immunoSEQ multiplex PCR; TCRdb has only the in-frame clones, and not every one. The sample contains 300,000 to 400,000 clones, about 85% of which appear only once. Input material: PBMCs or T cells enriched from blood (not recorded which). These receptors originate from a woman aged 25 to 39 who had been exposed to COVID-19.

The J gene is TRBJ2-7, the V gene TRBV28; 10 bases are shared with TRBD1. V lost 2 bases, J lost 5 bases, and 18 bases stayed unmatched. The V gene's germline CDR1 is MDHEN and CDR2 SYDVKM. The CDR3 loop spans 19 amino acids. Here the CDR3 reads CASSLRLVSPGQGSHEQYF. CDR3 DNA: TGTGCCAGCAGTTTAAGGTTAGTCTCTCCGGGACAGGGGAGCCACGAGCAGTACTTC.

This chain connects TRBV9 to TRBJ1-5; TRBD1 is a possible D gene (5 bases). The length of the CDR3 is 15 residues. Per the germline V gene, CDR1 is SGDLS and CDR2 is YYNGEE. V was shortened by 2 bases and J by 2 bases, with 11 bases between the two germline ends. The CDR3 bases are TGTGCCAGCAGCGTTGGGGGGGTCGGCAATCAGCCCCAGCATTTT. It translates to CASSVGGVGNQPQHF.

In its sample, this clone was seen once. The chain joins TRBV10-2 to TRBJ1-4; 7 bases agree with TRBD1. From germline, CDR1 is WSHSY and CDR2 SAAADI. After removal of 6 bases from V and 8 bases from J, the junction contained 12 bases not matched to a gene. The CDR3 runs 15 residues. The DNA for the CDR3 is TGCGCCAGCAGAGTCACAGGGGCCTCGGGGGAAAAACTGTTTTTT. Translating it yields CASRVTGASGEKLFF.

The chain carries TRBV29-1 and TRBJ2-1; D perhaps matches TRBD2 (5 bases). The germline V gene encodes CDR1 SQVTM and CDR2 ANQGSEA. V lost 6 bases to trimming and J lost 0 bases, with 15 bases between them. CDR3 length: 15 residues. CDR3 sequence reads: CSVEGRKSSYNEQFF. The CDR3 coding sequence is TGCAGCGTCGAGGGTCGGAAAAGCTCCTACAATGAGCAGTTCTTC.

The rearrangement joins TRBV28 to TRBJ2-3; the D gene is possibly TRBD2 (5 bases). Looked up from germline, CDR1 is MDHEN and CDR2 is SYDVKM. Trimming pared 3 bases from V and 0 bases from J, leaving 10 bases between. This CDR3 has 15 amino acids. The DNA for the CDR3 is TGTGCCAGCAGTTTCGGGTCTAGCAGCACAGATACGCAGTATTTT. Its translation: CASSFGSSSTDTQYF. Together with reference TRBV28 and TRBJ2-3, the CDR3 gives the full variable domain: DVKVTQSSRYLVKRTGEKVFLECVQDMDHENMFWYRQDPGLGLRLIYFSYDVKMKEKGDIPEGYSVSREKKERFSLILESASTNQTSMYLCASSFGSSSTDTQYFGPGTRLTVL.

The V call is TRBV6-6, the J call TRBJ2-1; D perhaps matches TRBD2 (5 bases). Germline V CDR1 and CDR2: MNHNY, SVGAGI (reference sequence). Between the trimmed V and J ends, which lost 0 bases and 6 bases, there was a span of 15 bases. The CDR3 is 16 residues long. For the CDR3, the DNA is TGTGCCAGCAGTTACTCGGACTCTGTAAATGCCAATGAGCAGTTCTTC. This codes for CASSYSDSVNANEQFF.

In its sample, this clone was seen once. This chain uses TRBV6-4 with TRBJ2-1, with a possible D match to TRBD2 (6 bases). Deletions cut 0 bases from V and 6 bases from J, with 12 bases between. This CDR3 is built from 15 residues. The germline V gene encodes CDR1 MRHNA and CDR2 SNTAGT. The CDR3 coding sequence is TGTGCCAGCAGTGACTCGGGGCGGGGTATCAATGAGCAGTTCTTC. Translating it yields CASSDSGRGINEQFF.

The genes are TRBV6-2 or TRBV6-3 and TRBJ1-2, with 10 positions matching TRBD1. The CDR3 consists of 16 residues. Unmatched junction bases numbered 7, after V lost 6 bases and J lost 0 bases. CDR1 and CDR2 (germline): MNHEY, SVGEGT. The CDR3 coding sequence is TGTGCCAGCAGCCGGGACAGGGGAGAAGCTAACTATGGCTACACCTTC. Translated, it gives CASSRDRGEANYGYTF.

The V call is TRBV3-1 (or the pseudogene TRBV3-2), the J call TRBJ2-3; 8 bases agree with TRBD1. The V and J ends lost 8 bases and 3 bases, in that order; junction bases with no gene match: 4. In germline, CDR1 is LGHDT, CDR2 YNNKEL (reference sequence). This CDR3 has 13 residues. Here the CDR3 reads CASGWTGTDTQYF. The CDR3 region has the DNA TGTGCCAGCGGGTGGACAGGGACAGATACGCAGTATTTT.

V usage is TRBV29-1 and J usage is TRBJ1-5; 7 nucleotides agree with TRBD1. Germline V gene sequence: CDR1 SQVTM, CDR2 ANQGSEA. Unmatched junction bases numbered 9, after V lost 4 bases and J lost 6 bases. The CDR3 consists of 14 residues. The CDR3 region has the DNA TGCAGCGTTGGGATAGGGGGCGAAGGTCAGCCCCAGCATTTT. This gives the protein CSVGIGGEGQPQHF.

The sample holds a few counts of this clone. This chain uses TRBV9 with TRBJ1-2; possibly TRBD1 for D (6 bases). CDR3 length: 14 residues. From germline, CDR1 is SGDLS and CDR2 YYNGEE. V was pared by 2 bases and J by 4 bases, with 12 bases between. CDR3 sequence reads: CASSVEGVRYGYTF. The CDR3 DNA reads as TGTGCCAGCAGCGTTGAGGGGGTTCGCTATGGCTACACCTTC.

The rearrangement joins TRBV9 to TRBJ1-1; D is undetermined. CDR3 size: 16 residues. CDR1 and CDR2 (germline): SGDLS, YYNGEE. Trimming left V 3 bases short and J 0 bases short, with 15 bases between. CDR3 sequence: CASSADQVPLNTEAFF. The CDR3, as DNA: TGTGCCAGCAGCGCCGATCAGGTCCCACTGAACACTGAAGCTTTCTTT.

J is TRBJ1-5 and V is TRBV27; 11 bases line up with TRBD1. The CDR3 loop spans 19 amino acids. The junction had 13 bases not matched to a gene; V was cut back by 0 bases and J by 6 bases. CDR1 and CDR2 (germline): MNHEY, SMNVEV (reference sequence). This chain's CDR3 is CASSLSGQGGNYVGQPQHF. Here the CDR3 DNA reads TGTGCCAGCAGTTTATCGGGACAGGGGGGTAATTATGTGGGTCAGCCCCAGCATTTT.

The chain has TRBV28 and TRBJ2-7; 14 positions agree with TRBD2. V was pared by 2 bases and J by 6 bases, with 3 bases of the junction left unmatched. Germline V gene sequence: CDR1 MDHEN, CDR2 SYDVKM. There are 15 residues in the CDR3. CDR3 sequence: CASSLNGLAGGEQYF. The CDR3 DNA is TGTGCCAGCAGTTTAAACGGACTAGCGGGGGGCGAGCAGTACTTC.

The chain employs TRBV4-1 and TRBJ2-1; TRBD1 matches at 10 bases. V lost 1 base, J lost 7 bases, and 10 bases stayed unmatched. The V gene's germline CDR1 is MGHRA and CDR2 YSYEKL. The CDR3 spans 17 residues. The CDR3 DNA reads TGCGCCAGCAGCCAAGTACCCACCGGGACAGGGGCGAATGAGCAGTTCTTC. Translation: CASSQVPTGTGANEQFF.

The V and J genes are TRBV5-4 and TRBJ2-3; perhaps TRBD2 as D (5 bases). The CDR3 consists of 15 residues. V lost 0 bases and J 2 bases, leaving 10 bases between the germline ends. Germline V gives CDR1 SGHNT, CDR2 YYREEE (reference sequence). The DNA of the CDR3 is TGTGCCAGCAGCTTGGGCAGGACTCACACAGATACGCAGTATTTT. Its translation: CASSLGRTHTDTQYF.

The rearrangement uses TRBV7-2 and TRBJ1-5; 7 positions match TRBD1. The CDR3 runs to 14 residues. Germline trimming cut 6 bases from V and 3 bases from J; bases unmatched to any gene: 5. Germline values: CDR1 SGHTA, CDR2 FQGNSA. The CDR3 protein is CASSSGTVNQPQHF. The CDR3 DNA sequence: TGTGCCAGCAGTTCCGGGACAGTCAATCAGCCCCAGCATTTT.